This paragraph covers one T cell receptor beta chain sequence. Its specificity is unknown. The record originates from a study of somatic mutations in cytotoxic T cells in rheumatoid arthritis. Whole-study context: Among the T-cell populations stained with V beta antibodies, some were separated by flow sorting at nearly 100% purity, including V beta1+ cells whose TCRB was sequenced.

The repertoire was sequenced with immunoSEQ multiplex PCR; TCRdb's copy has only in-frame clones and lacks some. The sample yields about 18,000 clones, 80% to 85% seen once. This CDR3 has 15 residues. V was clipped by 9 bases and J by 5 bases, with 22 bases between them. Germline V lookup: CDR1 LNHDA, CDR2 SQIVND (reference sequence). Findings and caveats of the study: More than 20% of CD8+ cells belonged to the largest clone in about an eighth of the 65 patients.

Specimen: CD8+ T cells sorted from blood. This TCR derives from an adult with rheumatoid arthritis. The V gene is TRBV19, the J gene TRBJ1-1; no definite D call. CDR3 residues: CASILRAQRGTEAFF. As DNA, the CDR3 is TGTGCCAGCATCCTTAGGGCCCAGCGCGGGACTGAAGCTTTCTTT.